The 15 T cell receptor beta chains presented below share a single source sample, sequenced in a study of blood T cells in healthy people across ages. Then a second PCR, running roughly 6 to 11 cycles, was carried out with a sample-barcoded 5' primer and a J-beta primer mix. TCRdb ran MiXCR on the 5' RACE reads and lists one entry per CDR3 protein. There are hundreds of thousands of distinct CDR3 sequences in the sample; more than 20% occur only once, and around 10% lies in the top ten. These data also formed part of another study, on T cells of mothers and their children.

The specimen was blood. Receptor source: a boy aged 5-17 years in good health.

The chain uses TRBV7-2 and TRBJ2-5; TRBD2 agrees at 7 bases. J gave up 2 bases and V 3 bases, and 3 bases lay outside the gene matches. Germline assignment: CDR1 SGHTA and CDR2 FQGNSA. The CDR3 spans 14 residues. The CDR3 DNA sequence: TGTGCCAGCAGCTTTAGCGGGCAACAAGAGACCCAGTACTTC. It encodes CASSFSGQQETQYF.

This chain links TRBV18 with TRBJ1-3; D gene ambiguous. Germline assignment: CDR1 KGHSH and CDR2 LQKENI. The CDR3 sequence is 15 residues long. V was clipped by 0 bases and J by 0 bases, with 6 bases between them. The CDR3 DNA is TGTGCCAGCTCACCACCAACCAACTCTGGAAACACCATATATTTT. Protein sequence: CASSPPTNSGNTIYF.

The chain has TRBV28 and TRBJ1-5; 10 bases map to TRBD1. This CDR3 has 16 residues. Germline lookup yields CDR1 MDHEN and CDR2 SYDVKM. V lost 9 bases and J lost 6; bases outside the gene matches: 14. The CDR3 sequence is CARSTPGTGVAQPQHF. CDR3 bases: TGTGCCAGGAGCACCCCGGGGACAGGGGTTGCTCAGCCCCAGCATTTT. The whole variable domain, filled in from reference TRBV28 and TRBJ1-5, reads DVKVTQSSRYLVKRTGEKVFLECVQDMDHENMFWYRQDPGLGLRLIYFSYDVKMKEKGDIPEGYSVSREKKERFSLILESASTNQTSMYLCARSTPGTGVAQPQHFGDGTRLSIL.

In its sample, this clonotype was seen a few times. The chain employs TRBV19 and TRBJ2-4, with TRBD1 identical over 7 bases. The CDR3 totals 15 residues. V dropped 6 bases and J dropped 5; count of bases not matched to a gene: 10. Germline values: CDR1 LNHDA, CDR2 SQIVND (reference sequence). CDR3 bases: TGTGCCAGTAGCCTAAACACCGGGACAGAAAACATTCAGTACTTC. Its protein is CASSLNTGTENIQYF.

The rearrangement links TRBV9 to TRBJ2-5; no clear D gene. Per germline, CDR1 SGDLS and CDR2 YYNGEE. Trimming removed 0 bases from V and 5 bases from J, with 11 bases in between. The CDR3 length is 14 residues. Written as DNA, the CDR3 is TGTGCCAGCAGCGTAGTGGACCTAGGGGAGACCCAGTACTTC. Its translation: CASSVVDLGETQYF. The full variable domain, completed using reference TRBV9 and TRBJ2-5, is DSGVTQTPKHLITATGQRVTLRCSPRSGDLSVYWYQQSLDQGLQFLIQYYNGEERAKGNILERFSAQQFPDLHSELNLSSLELGDSALYFCASSVVDLGETQYFGPGTRLLVL.

The chain recombines TRBV7-9 with TRBJ2-5; 8 bases agree with TRBD2. The junction had 5 bases not matched to a gene; V was cut back by 1 base and J by 1 base. The CDR3 has 16 amino acids. Germline V CDR1 and CDR2: SEHNR, FQNEAQ (reference sequence). As DNA, the CDR3 is TGTGCCAGCAGCTTAGTCGCGCGGGGGGCCCAAGAGACCCAGTACTTC. As protein: CASSLVARGAQETQYF.

The rearrangement uses TRBV12-3 or TRBV12-4 and TRBJ1-1; TRBD1 matches at 9 bases. V lost 6 bases and J lost 5; bases outside the gene matches: 10. CDR3 size: 15 residues. The DNA for the CDR3 is TGTGCCAGCAGCGTTCCGGGACAGGGTACGACTGAAGCTTTCTTT. This translates into CASSVPGQGTTEAFF.

This clonotype was observed a handful of times. The CDR3 spells CASSFTGSQNIQYF. CDR3 nucleotide sequence: TGTGCCAGCAGTTTCACAGGGAGTCAAAACATTCAGTACTTC. The chain is built from TRBV12-3 or TRBV12-4 and TRBJ2-4; possibly TRBD1 for D (6 bases). V was pared by 3 bases and J by 5 bases, with 11 bases between. There are 14 residues in the CDR3.

In its sample, this clonotype was seen a few times. This chain connects TRBV7-2 to TRBJ2-1; 10 bases line up with TRBD2. This CDR3 has 17 residues. After removal of 5 bases from V and 1 base from J, the junction contained 8 bases not matched to a gene. CDR1 is SGHTA and CDR2 is FQGNSA in the germline V gene. The CDR3 protein is CASSPRTSGLSYNEQFF. CDR3 bases: TGTGCCAGCAGCCCAAGGACTAGCGGTTTATCCTACAATGAGCAGTTCTTC.

This clonotype was counted many times. The gene calls are TRBV29-1 and TRBJ2-5, with D maybe TRBD2 (6 bases). Germline loops: CDR1 SQVTM, CDR2 ANQGSEA. This CDR3 has 14 residues. The germline V and J ends were trimmed by 5 bases and 4 bases, with 17 bases remaining between them. The CDR3 protein is CSVLVGGVGETQYF. CDR3 nucleotide sequence: TGCAGCGTTTTGGTCGGGGGTGTGGGAGAGACCCAGTACTTC.

This clonotype occurred a few times. This chain connects TRBV20-1 to TRBJ1-1; TRBD1 might be the D (5 bases). V lost 3 bases and J lost 1, with 9 bases in between. CDR1 is DFQATT and CDR2 is SNEGSKA in the germline V gene (reference sequence). CDR3 length: 13 residues. The CDR3 DNA sequence: TGCAGTGCTAGGTCGGGGGAGAACACTGAAGCTTTCTTT. Translated: CSARSGENTEAFF.

The CDR3 DNA reads as TGTGCCAGCAGTTTATGGAACCAAGAGACCCAGTACTTC. Translating gives CASSLWNQETQYF. V gene TRBV12-3 or TRBV12-4 combines with J gene TRBJ2-5; D not resolved. Trimming removed 2 bases at V and 0 bases at J, with 4 bases between. The CDR3 has 13 residues.

The V gene is TRBV28, the J gene TRBJ1-3; 11 bases are a match to TRBD1. Germline V CDR1 and CDR2: MDHEN, SYDVKM. The J segment lost 0 bases and the V segment lost 5 bases, leaving 15 bases of the junction unmatched. The CDR3 has 20 amino acids. The CDR3 sequence is CASSHIGQGAKLSSGNTIYF. The CDR3 coding sequence is TGTGCCAGCAGTCACATTGGACAGGGGGCCAAATTGAGCTCTGGAAACACCATATATTTT.

The genes are TRBV28 and TRBJ1-1, with 11 bases aligning to TRBD1. The J segment lost 3 bases and the V segment lost 5 bases, leaving 5 bases of the junction unmatched. CDR3 length: 15 residues. CDR1 is MDHEN, CDR2 SYDVKM, per germline. CDR3 amino acids: CASSRTGGAYTEAFF. CDR3 sequence (DNA): TGTGCCAGCAGTCGGACAGGGGGCGCGTACACTGAAGCTTTCTTT.

This clonotype was seen a few times. CDR3 in amino acids: CASTKDSIQETQYF. The DNA of the CDR3 is TGTGCCAGCACAAAAGACAGTATCCAAGAGACCCAGTACTTC. The chain joins TRBV12-3 or TRBV12-4 to TRBJ2-5; D is possibly TRBD1 (5 bases). V lost 7 bases, J lost 1 base, and 13 bases lay in between. The CDR3 covers 14 residues.